The clone carrying this TCR beta chain came up a few times. The source of the sample is a study of post-analysis software for immune sequencing data. The library was made from cDNA and included unique molecular identifiers. A single record per CDR3 protein comes from TCRdb applying MiXCR to the PCR reads. Here the sample spans 150,000 to 200,000 distinct CDR3 sequences, about 36% being singletons. The CDR3 has 15 residues. CDR1 is SEHNR, CDR2 FQNEAQ, per germline (reference sequence). Trimming at V came to 5 bases and at J to 5 bases, leaving 8 bases not matched to a gene. This clonotype originated in a girl aged 10 to 17 with multiple sclerosis. The gene calls are TRBV7-9 and TRBJ2-1; 8 bases fit TRBD1. The material sequenced was blood, taken after autologous hematopoietic stem cell transplantation. The CDR3 DNA reads as TGTGCCAGCAGCCCGGGACAGGTTCCCAACAATGAGCAGTTCTTC. It translates to CASSPGQVPNNEQFF.